This TCR beta chain was sequenced for a study of blood T cell repertoires in COVID-19. Comment on this clone: This sample includes further DNA sequences coding for the same CDR3.

The repertoire was sequenced with immunoSEQ multiplex PCR; TCRdb's copy has only in-frame clones and lacks some. The table records under 250,000 clones, roughly four fifths of them present only once. With 6 bases clipped from V and 2 bases from J, the junction kept 3 bases outside the gene matches. The CDR3 length is 15 residues. Germline values: CDR1 MNHEY, CDR2 SVGAGI. This sequence joins TRBV6-5 and TRBJ1-5, with 11 bases identical to TRBD1. This TCR was sampled from a woman aged 55-69 years who had recovered from COVID-19. The sample was PBMCs or T cells enriched from blood (not recorded which). In DNA, the CDR3 is TGTGCCAGCAGACGGACAGGGGGCGGCAATCAGCCCCAGCATTTT. Amino acid sequence: CASRRTGGGNQPQHF.